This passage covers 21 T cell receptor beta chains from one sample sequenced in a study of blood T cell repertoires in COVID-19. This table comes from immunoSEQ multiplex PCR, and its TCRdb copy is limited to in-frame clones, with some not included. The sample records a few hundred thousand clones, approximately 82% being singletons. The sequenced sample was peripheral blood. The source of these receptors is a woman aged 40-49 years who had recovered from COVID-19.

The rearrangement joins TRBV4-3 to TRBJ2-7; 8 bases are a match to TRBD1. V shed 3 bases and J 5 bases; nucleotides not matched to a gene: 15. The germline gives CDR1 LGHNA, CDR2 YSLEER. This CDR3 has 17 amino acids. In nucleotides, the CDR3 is TGCGCCAGCAGCCATAACGGTTTGACAGGGGAAGGCGACGAGCAGTACTTC. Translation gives CASSHNGLTGEGDEQYF.

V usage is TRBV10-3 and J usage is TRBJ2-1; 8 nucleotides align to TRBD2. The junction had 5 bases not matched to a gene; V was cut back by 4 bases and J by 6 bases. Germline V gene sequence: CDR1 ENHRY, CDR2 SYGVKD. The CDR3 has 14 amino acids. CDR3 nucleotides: TGTGCCATCAGTGTCGGGGGGGGCCGCAATGAGCAGTTCTTC. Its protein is CAISVGGGRNEQFF.

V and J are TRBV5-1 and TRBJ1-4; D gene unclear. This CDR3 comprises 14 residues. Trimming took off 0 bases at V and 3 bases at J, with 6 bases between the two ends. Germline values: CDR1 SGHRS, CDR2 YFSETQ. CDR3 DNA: TGCGCCAGCAGCTTGGAGCGGTCTAATGAAAAACTGTTTTTT. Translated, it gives CASSLERSNEKLFF.

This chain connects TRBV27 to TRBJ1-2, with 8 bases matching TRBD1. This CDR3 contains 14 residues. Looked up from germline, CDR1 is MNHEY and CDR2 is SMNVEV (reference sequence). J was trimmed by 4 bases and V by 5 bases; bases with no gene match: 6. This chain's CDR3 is CASSPQGAGYGYTF. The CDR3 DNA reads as TGTGCCAGCAGTCCTCAGGGGGCAGGCTATGGCTACACCTTC.

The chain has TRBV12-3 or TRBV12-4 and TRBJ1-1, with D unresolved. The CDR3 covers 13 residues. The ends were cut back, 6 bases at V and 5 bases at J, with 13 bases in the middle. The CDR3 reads CASSVNTGTEAFF. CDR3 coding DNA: TGTGCCAGCAGCGTGAACACGGGGACTGAAGCTTTCTTT.

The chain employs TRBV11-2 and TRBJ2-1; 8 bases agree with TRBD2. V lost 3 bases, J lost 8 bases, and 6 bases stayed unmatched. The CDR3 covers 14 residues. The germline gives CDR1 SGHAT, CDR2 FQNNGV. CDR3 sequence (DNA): TGTGCCAGCAGCTTTTCGGGGGGGCCCGATGAGCAGTTCTTC. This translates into CASSFSGGPDEQFF.

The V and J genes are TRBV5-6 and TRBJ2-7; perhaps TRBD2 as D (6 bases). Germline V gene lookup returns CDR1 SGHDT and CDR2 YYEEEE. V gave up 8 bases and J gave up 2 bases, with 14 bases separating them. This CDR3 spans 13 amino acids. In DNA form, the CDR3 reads TGTGCCAGTAAACGGGGGAGTACCTACGAGCAGTACTTC. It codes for CASKRGSTYEQYF.

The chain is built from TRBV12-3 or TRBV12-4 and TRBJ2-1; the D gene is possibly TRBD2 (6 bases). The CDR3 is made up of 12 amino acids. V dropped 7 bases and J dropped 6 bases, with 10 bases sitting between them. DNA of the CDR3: TGTGCCAGCACCTCGGGGGTCAATGAGCAGTTCTTC. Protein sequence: CASTSGVNEQFF.

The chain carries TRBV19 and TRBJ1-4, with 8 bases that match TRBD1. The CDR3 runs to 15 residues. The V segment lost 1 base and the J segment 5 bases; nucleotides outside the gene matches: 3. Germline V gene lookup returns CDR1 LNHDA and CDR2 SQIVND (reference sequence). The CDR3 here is CASSIGQGANEKLFF. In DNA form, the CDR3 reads TGTGCCAGTAGTATAGGTCAGGGGGCCAATGAAAAACTGTTTTTT.

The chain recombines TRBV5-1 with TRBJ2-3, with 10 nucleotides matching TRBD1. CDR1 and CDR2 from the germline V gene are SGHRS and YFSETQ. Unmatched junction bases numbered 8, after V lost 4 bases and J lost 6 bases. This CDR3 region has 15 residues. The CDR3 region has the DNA TGCGCCAGCAGCCCCGACAGGGGGCATGCCGATACGCAGTATTTT. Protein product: CASSPDRGHADTQYF.

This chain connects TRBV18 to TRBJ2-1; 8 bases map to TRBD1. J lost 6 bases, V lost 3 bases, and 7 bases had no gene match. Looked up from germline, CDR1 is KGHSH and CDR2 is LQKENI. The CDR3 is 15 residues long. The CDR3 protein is CASSPQGAIGNEQFF. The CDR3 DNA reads TGTGCCAGCTCACCGCAGGGGGCAATAGGCAATGAGCAGTTCTTC. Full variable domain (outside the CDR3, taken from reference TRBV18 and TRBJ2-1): NAGVMQNPRHLVRRRGQEARLRCSPMKGHSHVYWYRQLPEEGLKFMVYLQKENIIDESGMPKERFSAEFPKEGPSILRIQQVVRGDSAAYFCASSPQGAIGNEQFFGPGTRLTVL.

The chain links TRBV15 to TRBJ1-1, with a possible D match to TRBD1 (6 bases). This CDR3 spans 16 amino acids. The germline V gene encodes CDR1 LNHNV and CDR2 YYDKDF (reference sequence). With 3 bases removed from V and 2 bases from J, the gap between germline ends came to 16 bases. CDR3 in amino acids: CATSRDRYGGNTEAFF. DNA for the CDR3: TGTGCCACCAGCAGGGATAGATATGGGGGCAACACTGAAGCTTTCTTT.

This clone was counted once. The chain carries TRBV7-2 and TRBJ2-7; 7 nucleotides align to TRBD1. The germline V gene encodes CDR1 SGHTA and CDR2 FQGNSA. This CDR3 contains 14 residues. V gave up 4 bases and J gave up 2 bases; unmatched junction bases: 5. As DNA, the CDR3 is TGTGCCAGCAGCTCCGGGACAGAACCCTACGAGCAGTACTTC. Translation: CASSSGTEPYEQYF.

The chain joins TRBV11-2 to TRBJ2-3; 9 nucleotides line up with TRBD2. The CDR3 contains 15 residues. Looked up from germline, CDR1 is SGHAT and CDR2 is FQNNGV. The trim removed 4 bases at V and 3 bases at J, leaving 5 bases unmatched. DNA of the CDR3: TGTGCCAGCAGCTGGCGGGGGGGGGAAACAGATACGCAGTATTTT. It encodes CASSWRGGETDTQYF.

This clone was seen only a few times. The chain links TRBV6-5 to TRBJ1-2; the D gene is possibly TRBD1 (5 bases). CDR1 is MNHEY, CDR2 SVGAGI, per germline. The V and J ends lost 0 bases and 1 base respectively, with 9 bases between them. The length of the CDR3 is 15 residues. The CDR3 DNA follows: TGTGCCAGCAGTTACTCGGTGACAGTTAACTATGGCTACACCTTC. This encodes CASSYSVTVNYGYTF.

The CDR3, as DNA: TGCGCCAGCAGTTCTGACAGGGCCCAGGGCGCCCTCCACTTT. Its translation is CASSSDRAQGALHF. J is TRBJ1-6 and V is TRBV4-3, with 7 positions matching TRBD1. The CDR3 sequence is 14 residues long. V shed 6 bases and J 14 bases; nucleotides not matched to a gene: 13. CDR1 LGHNA and CDR2 YSLEER come from the germline V gene.

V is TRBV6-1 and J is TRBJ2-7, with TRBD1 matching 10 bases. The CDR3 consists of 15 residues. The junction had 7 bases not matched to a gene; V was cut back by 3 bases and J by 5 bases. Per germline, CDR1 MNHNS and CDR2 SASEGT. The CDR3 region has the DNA TGTGCCAGCAGTGACATCGGGACAGGGGTCCACGAGCAGTACTTC. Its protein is CASSDIGTGVHEQYF.

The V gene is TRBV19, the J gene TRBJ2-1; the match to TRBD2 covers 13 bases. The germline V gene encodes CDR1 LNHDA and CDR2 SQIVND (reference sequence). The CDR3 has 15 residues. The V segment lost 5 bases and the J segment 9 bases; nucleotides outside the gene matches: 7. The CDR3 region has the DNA TGTGCCAGTAGTTGGACTAGCGGGGGCCGGGGTGAGCAGTTCTTC. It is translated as CASSWTSGGRGEQFF.

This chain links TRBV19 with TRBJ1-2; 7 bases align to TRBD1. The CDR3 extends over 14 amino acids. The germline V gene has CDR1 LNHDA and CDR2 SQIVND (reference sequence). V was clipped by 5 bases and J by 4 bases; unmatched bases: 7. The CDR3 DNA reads TGTGCCAGTAGTGTCGGGACAGCGAGCTATGGCTACACCTTC. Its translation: CASSVGTASYGYTF.

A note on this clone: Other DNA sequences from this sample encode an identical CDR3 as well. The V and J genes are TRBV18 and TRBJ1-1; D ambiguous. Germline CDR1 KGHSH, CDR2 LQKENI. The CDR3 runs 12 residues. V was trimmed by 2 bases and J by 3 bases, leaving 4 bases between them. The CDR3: CASSPSDTEAFF. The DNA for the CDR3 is TGTGCCAGCTCACCATCCGACACTGAAGCTTTCTTT.

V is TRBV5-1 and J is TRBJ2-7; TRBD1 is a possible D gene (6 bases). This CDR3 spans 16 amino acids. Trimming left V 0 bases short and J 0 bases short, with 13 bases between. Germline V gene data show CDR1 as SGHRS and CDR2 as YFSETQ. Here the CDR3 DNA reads TGCGCCAGCAGCTTGGCCGTCCGGACAGACTCCTACGAGCAGTACTTC. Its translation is CASSLAVRTDSYEQYF.